This TCR beta chain was profiled in a study of blood T cell repertoires in COVID-19. Background on the study: Acute and convalescent COVID-19 specimens originated in the United States, Italy and Spain. Sources were T cells, B-cell-depleted T cells, or PBMCs; the material itself was cDNA or gDNA.

CDR3 length equals 15 residues. Trimming took 5 bases from V and 1 from J; bases not matched to a gene: 1. The germline gives CDR1 LNHDA, CDR2 SQIVND (reference sequence). Original data processing: Reference gene primer amplification gave estimated nucleated cell counts. Profiling relied on immunoSEQ multiplex PCR, and the TCRdb table lists in-frame clones only, not all of them. That table is the source of V, J and clone size, and D and trimming were worked out from the DNA. Of 62,000 or so clones in the sample, 88% were seen once. The sequence was obtained from a human donor in a cohort sampled during active COVID-19. The V and J genes are TRBV19 and TRBJ2-5; 13 bases fit TRBD2. Sequences were obtained from peripheral blood. CDR3 loop: CASSGTSGIQETQYF. The CDR3 bases are TGTGCCAGTAGTGGGACTAGCGGGATCCAAGAGACCCAGTACTTC.